This T cell receptor beta chain was obtained from a study of shared clonotypes between healthy human individuals. Selected positively for CCR7 and CD45RO-negative, naive CD8 cells excluded terminally differentiated effector memory CD45RA+ cells. The germline gives CDR1 MDHEN, CDR2 SYDVKM. J was trimmed by 0 bases and V by 5 bases; bases with no gene match: 9. The CDR3 totals 16 residues. Sequencing was performed with immunoSEQ multiplex PCR; in TCRdb, only in-frame clones are kept and a portion is missing. The sample contains 750,000 to 1,000,000 clones, nearly 95% of which appear only once. The origin of this receptor is a man aged 25 to 40 in good health. The genes are TRBV28 and TRBJ2-5; 7 bases align to TRBD2. Specimen: naive CD8+ T cells sorted from blood. CDR3 in amino acids: CASSAGTTTYQETQYF. The CDR3 nucleotides read TGTGCCAGCAGTGCCGGGACTACCACGTACCAAGAGACCCAGTACTTC.